The present T cell receptor beta chain was sequenced within a study of OX40 agonist ivuxolimab in advanced cancers. Trimming left V 5 bases short and J 0 bases short, with 14 bases between. The germline V gene has CDR1 SEHNR and CDR2 FQNEAQ (reference sequence). The CDR3 contains 15 residues. Profiled with immunoSEQ multiplex PCR; TCRdb holds only in-frame clones, not every one. The sample has over 55,000 clones, around 90% seen once. The starting material was CD4+ or CD8+ T cells sorted from blood, obtained in a trial of the OX40 agonist ivuxolimab. This receptor was identified in an adult with an advanced solid tumor such as melanoma, head and neck, liver or kidney cancer. The chain links TRBV7-9 to TRBJ2-7; the D gene is possibly TRBD1 (7 bases). CDR3 region: CASSPRDSFSYEQYF. The DNA for the CDR3 is TGTGCCAGCAGCCCGCGGGACAGCTTCTCCTACGAGCAGTACTTC. The variable domain in full, completed from reference TRBV7-9 and TRBJ2-7, reads DTGVSQNPRHKITKRGQNVTFRCDPISEHNRLYWYRQTLGQGPEFLTYFQNEAQLEKSRLLSDRFSAERPKGSFSTLEIQRTEQGDSAMYLCASSPRDSFSYEQYFGPGTRLTVT.